These 22 T cell receptor beta chains were sequenced from one sample in a study of T-cell memory formation after mild COVID-19. MiXCR, run by TCRdb on the 5' RACE reads, gives a single entry per CDR3 protein. The repertoire holds a few hundred thousand distinct CDR3 sequences, with about a sixth as singletons. The sample consisted of PBMCs or a T cell subset sorted from them (not recorded which). The receptors come from a man younger than 30 who had mild COVID-19 (a few samples of this study predate the infection). Cell type and time point are not known.

There are a few counts of this clonotype. This rearrangement joins TRBV20-1 to TRBJ2-3; no clear D. The CDR3 has 13 residues. Germline CDR1 and CDR2: DFQATT and SNEGSKA (reference sequence). V was clipped by 3 bases and J by 3 bases, with 10 bases between them. CDR3 protein: CSARARNTDTQYF. In DNA, the CDR3 is TGCAGTGCTAGGGCCAGAAATACAGATACGCAGTATTTT.

The rearrangement joins TRBV7-9 to TRBJ1-2; D gene ambiguous. V lost 5 bases to trimming and J lost 8 bases, with 18 bases between them. Germline V CDR1 and CDR2: SEHNR, FQNEAQ (reference sequence). This CDR3 has 14 amino acids. The DNA of the CDR3 is TGTGCCAGCAGCGATGGGTCCTCACGGGGAGGCTACACCTTC. Amino acids: CASSDGSSRGGYTF.

This clonotype was counted only a few times. The chain employs TRBV7-9 and TRBJ1-2; 7 nucleotides align to TRBD1. Germline CDR1 is SEHNR and CDR2 is FQNEAQ (reference sequence). J gave up 4 bases and V 5 bases, and 13 bases lay outside the gene matches. This CDR3 has 16 amino acids. The CDR3 DNA sequence: TGTGCCAGCAGCAGCAAAGAGGGACAGCCTTTCTATGGCTACACCTTC. This sequence encodes CASSSKEGQPFYGYTF.

The J gene is TRBJ1-6, the V gene TRBV20-1; no clear D. Trimming stripped 0 bases from V and 3 bases from J, with 9 bases between. Per germline, CDR1 DFQATT and CDR2 SNEGSKA (reference sequence). The CDR3 loop spans 15 amino acids. The CDR3 DNA sequence: TGCAGTGCTAGAGATCCGTCCAGCTATAATTCACCCCTCCACTTT. Translating gives CSARDPSSYNSPLHF.

This CDR3 is CASSSHQVATEAFF. For the CDR3, the DNA is TGTGCCAGCAGTTCCCATCAGGTTGCCACTGAAGCTTTCTTT. The rearrangement joins TRBV6-6 to TRBJ1-1; D ambiguous. Trimming took 4 bases from V and 4 from J, leaving 13 bases between them. The V gene's germline CDR1 is MNHNY and CDR2 SVGAGI (reference sequence). This CDR3 has 14 residues.

This clonotype was counted ten times or more. The V call is TRBV10-3, the J call TRBJ2-6; D may be TRBD1 (5 bases). The ends were cut back, 6 bases at V and 0 bases at J, with 12 bases in the middle. Germline V gives CDR1 ENHRY, CDR2 SYGVKD. The CDR3 contains 16 residues. CDR3 DNA sequence: TGTGCCATCAGACCGACAGAAAGCTCTGGGGCCAACGTCCTGACTTTC. Translation gives CAIRPTESSGANVLTF.

This clonotype was observed many times. The rearrangement joins TRBV12-3 or TRBV12-4 to TRBJ2-1; D possibly corresponds to TRBD1 (5 bases). V shed 5 bases and J shed 9 bases, with 14 bases lying between them. The CDR3 has 13 residues. CDR3 protein: CASSLPQGGEQFF. The CDR3 region has the DNA TGTGCCAGCAGTCTCCCTCAGGGTGGTGAGCAGTTCTTC.

This clonotype was counted at least ten times. Germline is not matched at one junction end, which may reflect a read error. The chain employs TRBV23-1 and TRBJ1-5; D is undetermined. TRBV23-1 is classed as an ORF, of uncertain function. The CDR3 extends over 9 amino acids. CDR3 loop: CASIQPQHF. The CDR3 region has the DNA TGCGCCAGCATTCAGCCCCAGCATTTT.

This clonotype was seen a handful of times. The CDR3 reads CASSPWGRTGELFF. The CDR3 DNA is TGTGCCAGCAGCCCCTGGGGGAGGACCGGGGAGCTGTTTTTT. The chain recombines TRBV7-2 with TRBJ2-2, with D perhaps TRBD2 (6 bases). The germline V gene has CDR1 SGHTA and CDR2 FQGNSA. V was clipped by 5 bases and J by 5 bases, with 12 bases between them. The CDR3 extends over 14 amino acids.

V and J are TRBV7-2 and TRBJ1-2; a possible D gene is TRBD1 (5 bases). Germline CDR1 is SGHTA and CDR2 is FQGNSA. V lost 3 bases and J lost 6, with 11 bases in between. This CDR3 comprises 13 residues. The CDR3 DNA reads TGTGCCAGCAGCTTTGCCCCCAGGGATGGCTACACCTTC. Protein sequence: CASSFAPRDGYTF.

Here the CDR3 reads CASSISLLSNQPQHF. In DNA form, the CDR3 reads TGTGCCAGTAGTATCAGCCTCTTGAGCAATCAGCCCCAGCATTTT. The chain joins TRBV19 to TRBJ1-5; D not certain. V was cut by 3 bases and J by 1 base, with 10 bases left in between. Looked up from germline, CDR1 is LNHDA and CDR2 is SQIVND (reference sequence). This CDR3 region has 15 residues.

This clonotype was counted between two and nine times. The V and J genes are TRBV7-3 and TRBJ2-3; 9 bases align to TRBD1. After removal of 5 bases from V and 6 bases from J, the junction contained 9 bases not matched to a gene. The CDR3 covers 15 residues. Germline CDR1 and CDR2: SGHTA and FQGTGA. Here the CDR3 DNA reads TGTGCCAGCAGCATCTCCGGGACAGGGTTGGATACGCAGTATTTT. This codes for CASSISGTGLDTQYF.

There are a few counts of this clonotype. This chain uses TRBV6-2 or TRBV6-3 with TRBJ2-1; 8 bases align to TRBD1. The germline V gene encodes CDR1 MNHEY and CDR2 SVGEGT. This CDR3 spans 17 amino acids. V trimming: 5 bases; J trimming: 4 bases; junction bases outside the gene matches: 13. The CDR3 nucleotides read TGTGCCAGCAGTCCTGACCGAAGACAGGGGCTATACAATGAGCAGTTCTTC. Translated, it gives CASSPDRRQGLYNEQFF.

V and J are TRBV5-1 and TRBJ1-2; D perhaps matches TRBD1 (6 bases). The CDR3 is 14 residues long. Germline loops: CDR1 SGHRS, CDR2 YFSETQ. V lost 0 bases and J 6 bases, leaving 12 bases between the germline ends. CDR3 bases: TGCGCCAGCAGCTTGGCCCGAAGGGGGGATGGCTACACCTTC. Protein sequence: CASSLARRGDGYTF.

The V gene is TRBV5-4, the J gene TRBJ1-6, with D unresolved. The CDR3 is 15 residues long. Trimming took 1 base from V and 3 from J, leaving 8 bases between them. The germline CDR1 and CDR2 sequences are SGHNT and YYREEE (reference sequence). CDR3 bases: TGTGCCAGCAGCTTGAGTGGATACTATAATTCACCCCTCCACTTT. The encoded protein is CASSLSGYYNSPLHF.

This clonotype was counted a few times. This chain connects TRBV12-3 or TRBV12-4 to TRBJ2-4, with 8 positions matching TRBD1. The CDR3 has 13 residues. The J segment lost 7 bases and the V segment lost 7 bases, leaving 6 bases of the junction unmatched. The CDR3 coding sequence is TGTGCCAGCACCCATACAGGGGGGAACATTCAGTACTTC. Its protein is CASTHTGGNIQYF.

The chain joins TRBV7-6 to TRBJ2-5; 9 bases line up with TRBD1. V lost 5 bases, J lost 5 bases, and 9 bases stayed unmatched. From germline, CDR1 is SGHVS and CDR2 FNYEAQ. CDR3 length: 15 residues. The DNA for the CDR3 is TGTGCCAGCAGCAATCGACAGGGGGTTGGGGAGACCCAGTACTTC. Translation: CASSNRQGVGETQYF. Using reference TRBV7-6 and TRBJ2-5 for the parts outside the CDR3, the full variable domain is GAGVSQSPRYKVTKRGQDVALRCDPISGHVSLYWYRQALGQGPEFLTYFNYEAQQDKSGLPNDRFSAERPEGSISTLTIQRTEQRDSAMYRCASSNRQGVGETQYFGPGTRLLVL.

This clonotype has only a few counts. The V and J genes are TRBV7-2 and TRBJ2-7; TRBD1 aligns across 7 bases. The V and J ends lost 5 bases and 6 bases, in that order; junction bases with no gene match: 13. Germline CDR1 SGHTA, CDR2 FQGNSA. The CDR3 covers 15 residues. CDR3 DNA sequence: TGTGCCAGCAGCCCGGACGGGACAGACCTACGCGAGCAGTACTTC. Its protein is CASSPDGTDLREQYF.

This clonotype came up many times. The chain combines TRBV20-1 with TRBJ2-1; D uncertain. CDR1 is DFQATT and CDR2 is SNEGSKA in the germline V gene (reference sequence). V was cut by 2 bases and J by 4 bases, with 3 bases left in between. The CDR3 extends over 11 amino acids. CDR3 nucleotide sequence: TGCAGTGCTAGACAATACAATGAGCAGTTCTTC. Its protein product is CSARQYNEQFF.

This clonotype showed up just a few times. The rearrangement joins TRBV7-3 to TRBJ2-3; the D gene is possibly TRBD1 (6 bases). This CDR3 comprises 14 residues. The V and J ends lost 4 bases and 0 bases respectively, with 8 bases between them. CDR1 and CDR2 (germline): SGHTA, FQGTGA. CDR3 DNA: TGTGCCAGCAGCTCCGGACAGAGCACAGATACGCAGTATTTT. Protein: CASSSGQSTDTQYF.

The chain combines TRBV4-2 with TRBJ1-1; no clear D gene. This CDR3 has 14 amino acids. Germline CDR1 and CDR2: LGHNA and YNFKEQ. Trimming stripped 5 bases from V and 5 bases from J, with 15 bases between. CDR3 in DNA: TGTGCCAGCAGCAAAGTTAGGGAGGAAACTGAAGCTTTCTTT. Translation gives CASSKVREETEAFF.

The V call is TRBV9, the J call TRBJ1-1, with 7 bases that match TRBD1. CDR3 length: 16 amino acids. CDR1 SGDLS and CDR2 YYNGEE come from the germline V gene. Trimming cost V 4 bases and J 1 base; bases outside gene matches: 10. For the CDR3, the DNA is TGTGCCAGCAGCCCTCTCAGGGGGGTCGCGAACACTGAAGCTTTCTTT. Its translation: CASSPLRGVANTEAFF.